One sample yielded the 16 T cell receptor beta chains listed below, sequenced in a study of control samples from healthy donors and cancer patients. The repertoire was sequenced with immunoSEQ multiplex PCR; TCRdb's copy has only in-frame clones and lacks some. The data hold over 45,000 clones, with around nine tenths observed a single time. Input material: PBMCs. These receptor sequences come from a man aged 30-40 years with colorectal cancer.

The CDR3 DNA sequence: TGTGCCAGCAGTCCATCCGCACGGTTAACCTCTGGGGCCAACGTCCTGACTTTC. This sequence encodes CASSPSARLTSGANVLTF. The genes are TRBV7-8 and TRBJ2-6; D is undetermined. Trimming stripped 6 bases from V and 0 bases from J, with 18 bases between. The CDR3 has 18 residues. CDR1 and CDR2 (germline): SGHVS, FQNEAQ.

The V and J genes are TRBV6-5 and TRBJ1-2; a weak D match, TRBD1 (5 bases). V gave up 0 bases and J gave up 4 bases, with 12 bases separating them. Germline-derived CDR1 and CDR2 are MNHEY and SVGAGI. The CDR3 spans 15 residues. CDR3 sequence: CASSYSRGSSYGYTF. CDR3 DNA sequence: TGTGCCAGCAGTTACTCGCGGGGGTCAAGCTATGGCTACACCTTC.

This sequence joins TRBV29-1 and TRBJ2-7; D gene unclear. Germline V gene data show CDR1 as SQVTM and CDR2 as ANQGSEA. The CDR3 loop spans 11 amino acids. V lost 4 bases and J 2 bases, leaving 6 bases between the germline ends. CDR3 nucleotides: TGCAGCGTTGCGACCCCCTACGAGCAGTACTTC. This codes for CSVATPYEQYF.

The rearrangement links TRBV6-5 to TRBJ1-1; TRBD1 might be the D (5 bases). The CDR3 spans 14 residues. Germline V lookup: CDR1 MNHEY, CDR2 SVGAGI. V was pared by 2 bases and J by 0 bases, with 7 bases between. For the CDR3, the DNA is TGTGCCAGCAGTTACGGGGGGATGAACACTGAAGCTTTCTTT. This gives the protein CASSYGGMNTEAFF.

CDR3 sequence reads: CAWSEVYETLSGNTIYF. Written as DNA, the CDR3 is TGTGCCTGGAGTGAGGTGTATGAGACACTCTCTGGAAACACCATATATTTT. This rearrangement joins TRBV30 to TRBJ1-3; the D is unclear. The CDR3 runs 17 residues. V was shortened by 1 base and J by 0 bases, with 16 bases between the two germline ends. Germline CDR1 reads GTSNPN; CDR2 reads SVGIG (reference sequence).

The V call is TRBV5-1, the J call TRBJ2-3; TRBD2 matches at 8 bases. CDR1 and CDR2 (germline): SGHRS, YFSETQ. This CDR3 comprises 16 residues. V trimming: 4 bases; J trimming: 0 bases; junction bases outside the gene matches: 7. In nucleotides, the CDR3 is TGCGCCAGCAGCAACCGAGCGGGAGCAAGCACAGATACGCAGTATTTT. It is translated as CASSNRAGASTDTQYF.

V is TRBV5-1 and J is TRBJ2-5, with a tentative D call TRBD1 (6 bases). The CDR3 totals 13 residues. CDR1 SGHRS and CDR2 YFSETQ come from the germline V gene. Trimming shortened V by 5 bases and J by 2 bases, and 10 bases separated the two germline ends. CDR3 nucleotide sequence: TGCGCCAGCAGGCAGGGGTCACAAGAGACCCAGTACTTC. Translating it yields CASRQGSQETQYF. Full variable domain (outside the CDR3, taken from reference TRBV5-1 and TRBJ2-5): KAGVTQTPRYLIKTRGQQVTLSCSPISGHRSVSWYQQTPGQGLQFLFEYFSETQRNKGNFPGRFSGRQFSNSRSEMNVSTLELGDSALYLCASRQGSQETQYFGPGTRLLVL.

The chain carries TRBV6-5 and TRBJ1-2; D not resolved. Per the germline V gene, CDR1 is MNHEY and CDR2 is SVGAGI. The CDR3 totals 13 residues. V lost 3 bases, J lost 2 bases, and 7 bases lay in between. In DNA, the CDR3 is TGTGCCAGCAGTTATAACGGAAACTATGGCTACACCTTC. It specifies CASSYNGNYGYTF.

The V call is TRBV19, the J call TRBJ1-4; D is unclear. V was shortened by 10 bases and J by 9 bases, with 12 bases between the two germline ends. CDR3 length: 11 amino acids. CDR1 LNHDA and CDR2 SQIVND come from the germline V gene (reference sequence). Here the CDR3 reads CATELGKKLFF. Written as DNA, the CDR3 is TGTGCCACCGAATTAGGGAAAAAACTGTTTTTT.

This chain connects TRBV14 to TRBJ1-2, with 8 bases lining up with TRBD1. Germline CDR1 is SGHDN and CDR2 is FVKESK. V was pared by 6 bases and J by 5 bases, with 5 bases of the junction left unmatched. The CDR3 is made up of 13 amino acids. CDR3 residues: CASSTDRGYGYTF. The CDR3 nucleotides are TGTGCCAGCAGTACTGACAGGGGATATGGCTACACCTTC.

This rearrangement joins TRBV11-2 to TRBJ2-7; D is unresolved. V dropped 2 bases and J dropped 2 bases, with 13 bases sitting between them. Per germline, CDR1 SGHAT and CDR2 FQNNGV. The CDR3 has 15 residues. The CDR3 region is CASSLKGPEAYEQYF. CDR3 in DNA: TGTGCCAGCAGCTTAAAGGGCCCAGAGGCCTACGAGCAGTACTTC.

The chain links TRBV19 to TRBJ1-5; no clear D. V was shortened by 4 bases and J by 7 bases, with 17 bases between the two germline ends. This CDR3 contains 15 residues. Germline V gene lookup returns CDR1 LNHDA and CDR2 SQIVND (reference sequence). The CDR3 coding sequence is TGTGCCAGTAGTACGCAGGACCTCTCGGGCCAGCCCCAGCATTTT. This translates into CASSTQDLSGQPQHF.

The rearrangement links TRBV30 to TRBJ2-1; D uncertain. CDR1 is GTSNPN, CDR2 SVGIG, per germline (reference sequence). This CDR3 contains 13 residues. V lost 0 bases to trimming and J lost 5 bases, with 8 bases between them. CDR3 in DNA: TGTGCCTGGAGTGTATCCTCTAACAATGAGCAGTTCTTC. The encoded protein is CAWSVSSNNEQFF.

V is TRBV30 and J is TRBJ1-6; D unresolved. The CDR3 extends over 15 amino acids. Germline assignment: CDR1 GTSNPN and CDR2 SVGIG (reference sequence). V was pared by 3 bases and J by 5 bases, with 14 bases between. CDR3 in amino acids: CAWSKKDADNSPLHF. The CDR3 bases are TGTGCCTGGAGCAAGAAGGACGCCGATAATTCACCCCTCCACTTT.

V gene TRBV6-5 combines with J gene TRBJ1-1; D ambiguous. This CDR3 contains 13 residues. CDR1 is MNHEY and CDR2 is SVGAGI in the germline V gene. The germline V and J ends were trimmed by 3 bases and 8 bases, with 13 bases remaining between them. The CDR3: CASSYSRIGEAFF. The CDR3 bases are TGTGCCAGCAGTTATTCCAGGATTGGAGAAGCTTTCTTT.

The count of this clone is one. V is TRBV15 and J is TRBJ2-6; D is undetermined. The germline gives CDR1 LNHNV, CDR2 YYDKDF (reference sequence). CDR3 size: 15 residues. Trimming stripped 0 bases from V and 0 bases from J, with 3 bases between. The CDR3 region has the DNA TGTGCCACCAGCAGAGACTACTCTGGGGCCAACGTCCTGACTTTC. As protein: CATSRDYSGANVLTF.